This T cell receptor (beta chain) appears in the sequencing data of a study of blood T cell repertoires in COVID-19. For the study at large: T cells, B-cell-depleted T cells, or PBMCs provided the cDNA or gDNA that served as material.

The repertoire was sequenced with immunoSEQ multiplex PCR; TCRdb's copy has only in-frame clones and lacks some. Among roughly 380,000 clones, more than 70% were seen once, and the ten largest hold approximately 1.2%. The CDR3 contains 14 residues. V was shortened by 2 bases and J by 5 bases, with 10 bases between the two germline ends. Germline V gene data show CDR1 as MRHNA and CDR2 as SNTAGT. The TCR originated in a man aged 30-40 years who had recovered from COVID-19. The chain joins TRBV6-4 to TRBJ2-1, with D perhaps matching TRBD1 (6 bases). Input material: PBMCs or T cells enriched from blood (not recorded which). For the CDR3, the DNA is TGTGCCAGCAGTGACACGTCAGGGGACAATGAGCAGTTCTTC. It is translated as CASSDTSGDNEQFF.